This paragraph covers one T cell receptor (beta chain) sequence. This clonotype was picked up a small number of times. It lacks a known antigen. Base qualities are missing; no much larger clone stands one base away. The sample comes from a study of blood T cells in healthy people across ages (dated by TCRdb to between 2014 and 2017). Study-wide context: In model experiments, template switching captured about one uniquely barcoded TCR beta cDNA molecule for every two T cells. Using the same blood draw, the study looked at two additional independent replicas of 1 million unique cDNA reads for two donors, one aged 18 to 30 and the other aged 80 or older. The study measured age-related changes in TCR beta repertoire diversity using deep sequencing normalized with unique cDNA molecular identifiers. The donors were split into four age groups: young (average around 16 years), middle-aged (around 40), aged (more than 60) and long-lived (approximately 80). To avoid experimental bias, donors of different ages were distributed randomly across sequencing lanes. General findings and caveats noted by the study authors: Estimates of total diversity based on one million sequenced T cells were considered lower bounds and underestimates. Because profiling used bulk unsorted PBMCs, naive and antigen-experienced compartments could not be compared conclusively. Compared with the aged group, more naive CD4+ T cells, fewer expanded clones and increased TCR diversity were shown by the long-lived group, suggesting age selection. The percentage of naive T cells measured by flow cytometry correlated strongly with observed TCR beta diversity. Donor CMV infection status was unknown, potentially confounding age-related changes in expanded clonotypes. Observed TCR beta diversity per million T cells fell roughly linearly with age, and a significant reduction was already apparent by age roughly 41.

CDR1 DFQATT and CDR2 SNEGSKA were looked up in the germline V gene (reference sequence). Trimming removed 5 bases from V and 3 bases from J; the gene matches leave 4 bases unexplained. Inclusive of the bounding cysteine and phenylalanine, the CDR3 is 15 residues long. Only the CDR3 DNA stays, 45 bases, in frame from base 1. The roughly 39 donors, aged roughly 6 to 100 years, were systemically healthy Caucasian individuals from Russia. Around 9.7 milliliters of peripheral blood were collected from each donor into EDTA-treated Vacutainer tubes. Ficoll-Paque density-gradient centrifugation was used to isolate PBMCs, with at least 6.5 million per sample. Total RNA, at least 5 micrograms per sample, was extracted from PBMCs with Trizol reagent. For every donor, an aliquot of PBMCs went through flow cytometry to measure the percentages of naive CD45RAhigh/CD27high T cells. Library preparation was by 5' RACE. The sequencing machine was an Illumina HiSeq 2500. A second roughly 7 to 12 cycle PCR used a sample-barcoded 5' primer and a J-beta primer mix. Each TCR beta cDNA molecule received a unique molecular identifier from a template-switch 5' adaptor carrying 12 random nucleotides. Each sample yielded at least 2.5 million CDR3-containing paired-end reads. The Mint cDNA synthesis kit, primed by a TRBC-specific oligonucleotide, was used to synthesize first-strand cDNA from all RNA. After uracil-DNA glycosylase treatment, a first 18-cycle PCR used universal primers M1SS and BC2_uni_R on all cDNA. Per the authors' processing: Normalization of each sample was performed by random selection of 1 million high-quality reads, each carrying a distinct molecular identifier. Instead of being binned into consensus sequences, reads that shared molecular identifiers were thrown out. MiTCR, set to a Q25 quality threshold and the strictest error-elimination algorithm, was used for CDR3 identification, clonotype clustering and error correction. A nonparametric unseen species model with Euler transformation was used to estimate lower-bound total TCR beta diversity. The public reads were run again by TCRdb, first through fastp at Q25 and then through MiXCR, and only productive beta chains were kept. Each entry is one CDR3 protein sequence, shown with its most common DNA and genes. The V and J calls and clone size are TCRdb's, not the authors'. The sample table shows 1.4 million to 1.5 million distinct CDR3 sequences, and roughly 45% are seen once. In total, the top ten clones hold roughly 8.2% of the sample.

The sequenced sample was blood. The V and J segments used are TRBV20-1 and TRBJ2-3; the junction holds 14 bases that match TRBD2. This TCR was sampled from a woman younger than 35 in good health. The DNA sequence reads TGCAGTGCTGCAAGGACTAGCGGGAGGACAGATACGCAGTATTTT. Translated, this gives CSAARTSGRTDTQYF.